A selection of T cell receptor beta chains follows, all from one sample in a study of T cell responses to AZD1222 COVID-19 vaccine. Assay: immunoSEQ multiplex PCR; the TCRdb copy retains only in-frame clones and omits some. The table lists under 150,000 clones, 75% to 85% of them singletons. Sequenced material: peripheral blood, taken 28 days after the second AZD1222 dose. These receptor sequences come from an adult who received the AZD1222 COVID-19 vaccine. Both conserved end residues are part of each CDR3. A D gene is named only where the DNA matches it firmly. Only some rows state a clone size, as once, few, many or a class for expanded clones.

TRBV10-1,TRBJ1-6,.,16,.,TGCGCCAGCAGTGAGAGTCCCGATCCCGCCAATTCACCCCTCCACTTT,CASSESPDPANSPLHF
TRBV6-5,TRBJ2-3,.,14,.,TGTGCCAGCAGTTATCGGGGGGCCACAGATACGCAGTATTTT,CASSYRGATDTQYF
TRBV7-2,TRBJ2-2,TRBD2,13,.,TGTGCCACCGGGACTAGTCTCACCGGGGAGCTGTTTTTT,CATGTSLTGELFF
TRBV5-4,TRBJ2-1,TRBD2,18,.,TGTGCCAGCAGCTTGGGGGGGGGTAGCGGGAGCTCCTACAATGAGCAGTTCTTC,CASSLGGGSGSSYNEQFF
TRBV5-1,TRBJ2-2,TRBD1,14,.,TGCGCCAGCAGCATACAGGGGGCAGCCGGGGAGCTGTTTTTT,CASSIQGAAGELFF
TRBV4-1,TRBJ1-2,.,17,once,TGCGCCAGCAGCCAAGTCGTCGGTGGGAGTATGAACTATGGCTACACCTTC,CASSQVVGGSMNYGYTF
TRBV6-2/TRBV6-3,TRBJ2-5,TRBD2,14,.,TGTGCCAGCAGCTTGACTAGCGGATCCGGGGCCCAGTACTTC,CASSLTSGSGAQYF
TRBV28,TRBJ1-1,.,13,few,TGTGCCAGCAAGGCCAGGGAGCGGACTGAAGCTTTCTTT,CASKARERTEAFF
TRBV21-1,TRBJ1-5,.,15,.,TGTGCCAGCAGCTTCCTACAGAAAGGGGATCAGCCCCAGCATTTT,CASSFLQKGDQPQHF
TRBV28,TRBJ2-3,TRBD2,17,.,TGTGCCAGCAGTTTGTGGACTAGCGGGGAGTACACAGATACGCAGTATTTT,CASSLWTSGEYTDTQYF
TRBV3-1/TRBV3-2,TRBJ1-2,TRBD1,14,.,TGTGCCAGCAGCCAAACAGGGGGCGAGTATGGCTACACCTTC,CASSQTGGEYGYTF
TRBV19,TRBJ1-2,TRBD1,14,.,TGTGCCAGTAGTATAGGGACAGGGGTGGATGGCTACACCTTC,CASSIGTGVDGYTF
TRBV6-5,TRBJ1-2,.,13,.,TGTGCCAGCAGTAAGGACAGCCGGGGTGGCTACACCTTC,CASSKDSRGGYTF
TRBV28,TRBJ2-7,TRBD1,20,.,TGTGCCAGCAGTTTGATTTCCCCGTGGGGCCAGGGGGCTTCTACCTACGAGCAGTACTTC,CASSLISPWGQGASTYEQYF
TRBV9,TRBJ2-3,.,14,.,TGTGCCAGCAGCGCCCCAGGGGGGTGGGATACGCAGTATTTT,CASSAPGGWDTQYF
TRBV30,TRBJ1-2,.,12,.,TGTGCCTGGAGAGGCTACAGGGAGGGCTACACCTTC,CAWRGYREGYTF
TRBV15,TRBJ1-1,.,14,.,TGTGCCACCAGCAGAGCTCAGAAGAACACTGAAGCTTTCTTT,CATSRAQKNTEAFF
TRBV29-1,TRBJ1-3,.,12,.,TGCAGCGTTGAAGCTCGCGGAAACACCATATATTTT,CSVEARGNTIYF
TRBV5-8,TRBJ2-2,TRBD2,15,.,TGTGCCAGCAGCGGGGGACTAGCAAAAACCGGGGAGCTGTTTTTT,CASSGGLAKTGELFF
TRBV7-9,TRBJ2-7,TRBD2,14,few,TGTGCCAGCAGCCCGGGACTAGGAACGGGCGAGCAGTACTTC,CASSPGLGTGEQYF
TRBV6-6,TRBJ1-4,TRBD1,14,.,TGTGCCAGTCGTTCGACAGGGGTATATGAAAAACTGTTTTTT,CASRSTGVYEKLFF
TRBV27,TRBJ1-4,.,14,.,TGTGCCAGCAGTCTATTCAGTAGTAATGAAAAACTGTTTTTT,CASSLFSSNEKLFF
TRBV5-6,TRBJ2-1,TRBD2,17,.,TGTGCCAGCAGCTTGGGTAGCGGGAGAGTTTCCTACAATGAGCAGTTCTTC,CASSLGSGRVSYNEQFF
TRBV5-1,TRBJ2-2,.,17,.,TGCGCCAGCAGCACTAGGGGGACTCCGATGAACACCGGGGAGCTGTTTTTT,CASSTRGTPMNTGELFF
TRBV4-1,TRBJ1-6,.,15,.,TGCGCCAGCAGCCAACCGACCGCGGGGGGTTCACCCCTCCACTTT,CASSQPTAGGSPLHF
TRBV2,TRBJ2-7,.,11,.,TGTGCCAGCAAGGAGACCTACGAGCAGTACTTC,CASKETYEQYF
TRBV7-4,TRBJ1-3,TRBD1,15,.,TGTGCCAGCAGCTACAGGGGTAGCTCTGGAAACACCATATATTTT,CASSYRGSSGNTIYF